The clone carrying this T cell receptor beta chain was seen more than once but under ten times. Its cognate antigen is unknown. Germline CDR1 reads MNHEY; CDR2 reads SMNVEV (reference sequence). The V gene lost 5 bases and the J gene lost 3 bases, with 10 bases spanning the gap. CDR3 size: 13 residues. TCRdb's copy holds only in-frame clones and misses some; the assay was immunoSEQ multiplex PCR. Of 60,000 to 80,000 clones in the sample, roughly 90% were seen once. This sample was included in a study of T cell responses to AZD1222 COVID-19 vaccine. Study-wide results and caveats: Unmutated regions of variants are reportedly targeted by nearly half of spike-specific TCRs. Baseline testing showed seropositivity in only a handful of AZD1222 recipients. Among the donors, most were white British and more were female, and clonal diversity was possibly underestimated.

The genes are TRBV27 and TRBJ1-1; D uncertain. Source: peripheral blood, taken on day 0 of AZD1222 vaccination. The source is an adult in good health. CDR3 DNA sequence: TGTGCCAGCAGTGCCGACGGCTACACTGAAGCTTTCTTT. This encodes CASSADGYTEAFF.